This TCR beta chain was sequenced during a study of blood T cells in healthy people across ages (dated by TCRdb to 2015 to 2017). Study-level background: In model experiments, template switching captured roughly one uniquely barcoded TCR beta cDNA molecule for every two T cells. To track age-related changes in TCR beta repertoire diversity, the study relied on deep sequencing normalized with unique cDNA molecular identifiers. The donors were divided into four age groups: young (average around 15 years), middle-aged (almost 40), aged (approximately 59) and long-lived (roughly 82). To avoid experimental bias, donors of different ages were randomly spread across the sequencing lanes. Using the same blood draw, the study looked at two additional independent replicas of 1 million unique cDNA reads for two donors, one aged 18 to 30 and the other aged 80 or older.

The paper's findings and limits, for the study overall: Because profiling used bulk unsorted PBMCs, naive and antigen-experienced compartments could not be compared conclusively. Because donor CMV infection status was unknown, age-related changes in expanded clonotypes were potentially confounded. Observed TCR beta diversity correlated strongly with the percentage of naive T cells measured by flow cytometry. Estimates of total diversity from one million sequenced T cells were regarded as lower bounds and underestimates. Compared with the aged group, the long-lived group had more naive CD4+ T cells, fewer expanded clones and increased TCR diversity, a pattern suggesting age selection. As age increased, observed TCR beta diversity per million T cells dropped in a roughly linear way, and a significant reduction was already evident by age 40.

This clonotype came up a few times. The antigen it binds to is not known. No much larger clone is present one base from it, and per-base qualities are unavailable. Systemically healthy Caucasian individuals from Russia, some 40 in total and aged about 6 to 95 years, were included as donors. Around 10 milliliters of peripheral blood were collected from each donor into EDTA-treated Vacutainer tubes. Ficoll-Paque density-gradient centrifugation was used to isolate PBMCs, with at least 6 million per sample. Total RNA was extracted from PBMCs with Trizol reagent, with at least 6 micrograms obtained per sample. The percentages of naive CD45RAhigh/CD27high T cells were determined by flow cytometry on a PBMC aliquot from every donor. Libraries came from 5' RACE. TCRdb names Illumina HiSeq 2500 as the instrument used. The second PCR ran for about 6 to 11 cycles and used a J-beta primer mix along with a sample-barcoded 5' primer. A unique molecular identifier was introduced onto each TCR beta cDNA molecule by a template-switch 5' adaptor carrying 12 random nucleotides. At least 2.5 million CDR3-containing paired-end reads were obtained from each sample. The Mint cDNA synthesis kit, primed by a TRBC-specific oligonucleotide, was used to synthesize first-strand cDNA from all RNA. Following uracil-DNA glycosylase treatment, all cDNA underwent a first 18-cycle PCR with the universal primers M1SS and BC2_uni_R. The authors processed their data as follows. Normalization of each sample was performed by random selection of 1 million high-quality reads, each carrying a distinct molecular identifier. Reads with shared molecular identifiers were discarded instead of being binned into consensus sequences. CDR3 identification, clonotype clustering and error correction used MiTCR with a Q25 quality threshold and the strictest error-elimination algorithm. A nonparametric unseen species model with Euler transformation was used to estimate a lower bound on total TCR beta diversity. TCRdb ran its own pipeline on the public reads, namely fastp trimming at Q25 and MiXCR clone calling, and kept in-frame beta chains. Identical CDR3 protein sequences are pooled into one entry, listed with their most common genes and DNA. V and J calls and clone size were set by TCRdb, not the authors. Recorded for this sample are some 1.4 million distinct CDR3 sequences; 35% to 45% of them occurred a single time. Together, the top ten hold approximately 7.9% of the sample.

Specimen: blood. The clonotype comes from a woman under 30 in good health.

In nucleotide form, the sequence is TGTGCCAGCAGTTTCCGGGACAGGGTGGATACGCAGTATTTT. This translates into CASSFRDRVDTQYF. The chain employs TRBV12-3 or TRBV12-4 and TRBJ2-3; TRBD1 fits 9 bases in the junction. The CDR3 has 14 amino acids, counting the end cysteine and phenylalanine. Left in the record is the CDR3 DNA by itself, 42 bases read in frame from the first base. V is pruned by 3 bases and J by 6 bases, leaving 4 bases of the junction without a gene match.